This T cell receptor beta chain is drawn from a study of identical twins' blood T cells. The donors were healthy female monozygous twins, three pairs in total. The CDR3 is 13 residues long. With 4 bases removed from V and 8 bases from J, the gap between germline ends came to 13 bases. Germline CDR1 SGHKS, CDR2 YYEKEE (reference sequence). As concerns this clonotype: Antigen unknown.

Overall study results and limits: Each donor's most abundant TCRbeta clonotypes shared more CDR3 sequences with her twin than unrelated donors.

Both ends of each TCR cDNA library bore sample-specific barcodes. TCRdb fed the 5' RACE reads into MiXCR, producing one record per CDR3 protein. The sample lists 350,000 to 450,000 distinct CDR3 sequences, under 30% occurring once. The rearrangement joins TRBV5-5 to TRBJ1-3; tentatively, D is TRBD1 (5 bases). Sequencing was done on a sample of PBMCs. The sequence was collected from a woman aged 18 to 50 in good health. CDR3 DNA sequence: TGTGCCAGCAGCCCCCCCTCGGGGGACACCATATATTTT. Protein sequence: CASSPPSGDTIYF.